The 28 T cell receptor beta chains below all came from one sample that was sequenced in a study of post-analysis software for immune sequencing data. Study findings and constraints: The five TRBV segments detected at higher frequency in patients than in controls included TRBV5-6, TRBV5-1 and TRBV20-1.

These receptors' targets are unknown. Unique molecular identifiers were present in the TCR beta cDNA libraries. TCRdb processed the PCR reads anew with MiXCR; each CDR3 protein has one entry. Here the sample spans around 710,000 distinct CDR3 sequences, about 45% being singletons. The sequencing sample was made of blood. These receptor sequences come from a girl between 10 and 17 years old with multiple sclerosis.

This chain joins TRBV20-1 and TRBJ2-4, with D perhaps assigned TRBD1 or TRBD2 (5 bases each). Matching the DNA end better, TRBJ2-7 makes the J call doubtful. The CDR3 is 13 amino acids. Germline CDR1 and CDR2: DFQATT and SNEGSKA (reference sequence). For the CDR3, the DNA is TGCAGTGCAACTCCGGGACGCAGCTACGAGCAGTACTTC. Protein: CSATPGRSYEQYF.

This chain connects TRBV20-1 to TRBJ2-7; D possibly uses TRBD1 or TRBD2 (5 bases each). V was clipped by 3 bases and J by 3 bases, with 9 bases between them. CDR3 length equals 12 residues. The germline gives CDR1 DFQATT, CDR2 SNEGSKA (reference sequence). CDR3 protein: CSASKGSYEQYF. As DNA, the CDR3 is TGCAGTGCTAGCAAGGGGAGCTACGAGCAGTACTTC.

The chain joins TRBV7-8 to TRBJ2-5; D is unresolved. The CDR3 is made up of 15 amino acids. The V gene's germline CDR1 is SGHVS and CDR2 FQNEAQ. V lost 0 bases and J lost 0, with 8 bases in between. In DNA, the CDR3 is TGTGCCAGCAGCTTAGCTCCAGATTACCAAGAGACCCAGTACTTC. Translated, it gives CASSLAPDYQETQYF.

This clonotype came up a few times. The chain combines TRBV13 with TRBJ1-2; 8 bases are a match to TRBD1. With V trimmed by 4 bases and J by 3 bases, 10 bases remained unmatched. The CDR3 loop spans 16 amino acids. Germline loops: CDR1 PRHDT, CDR2 FYEKMQ (reference sequence). CDR3 in amino acids: CASSSDRQGRDYGYTF. The DNA for the CDR3 is TGTGCCAGCAGCTCAGACCGACAGGGGAGGGACTATGGCTACACCTTC.

This clonotype has only a few counts. The J gene is TRBJ2-1, the V gene TRBV7-9; D not certain. The CDR3 has 15 amino acids. Germline CDR1 SEHNR, CDR2 FQNEAQ (reference sequence). V dropped 1 base and J dropped 8 bases, with 15 bases sitting between them. DNA for the CDR3: TGTGCCAGCAGCTTAGGTAGGCTAGATGACCATGAGCAGTTCTTC. This codes for CASSLGRLDDHEQFF.

To note about this clonotype: One end of the junction varies from germline; a read error may be responsible. V gene TRBV5-1 combines with J gene TRBJ2-3; TRBD2 matches 10 bases. CDR1 and CDR2 (germline): SGHRS, YFSETQ. The CDR3 sequence is 15 residues long. The CDR3 nucleotides are TGCGACAGCAGTAGCGGGAGGCGGGGCGCAGATACGCAGTATTTT. Protein product: CDSSSGRRGADTQYF.

The chain recombines TRBV6-2 or TRBV6-3 with TRBJ2-5; 8 nucleotides agree with TRBD1. CDR1 is MNHEY and CDR2 is SVGEGT in the germline V gene. The CDR3 loop spans 14 amino acids. V gave up 2 bases and J gave up 6 bases; unmatched junction bases: 5. CDR3 nucleotides: TGTGCCAGCAGTTACGGACAGGGTATCCAGACCCAGTACTTC. As protein: CASSYGQGIQTQYF.

The chain employs TRBV5-1 and TRBJ2-7; TRBD1 might be the D (6 bases). There are 15 residues in the CDR3. Germline CDR1 reads SGHRS; CDR2 reads YFSETQ. V lost 4 bases to trimming and J lost 2 bases, with 16 bases between them. This CDR3 is CASSLAGTQTYEQYF. CDR3 sequence (DNA): TGCGCCAGCAGCCTCGCCGGGACACAAACCTACGAGCAGTACTTC.

The chain combines TRBV14 with TRBJ2-5; maybe TRBD2 (7 bases). V lost 3 bases, J lost 2 bases, and 22 bases lay in between. Looked up from germline, CDR1 is SGHDN and CDR2 is FVKESK. The CDR3 has 18 amino acids. The CDR3 here is CASSQDGGGHLKQETQYF. CDR3 DNA: TGTGCCAGCAGCCAGGATGGGGGGGGACACCTAAAACAAGAGACCCAGTACTTC.

This clonotype was seen only once. The chain links TRBV12-3 or TRBV12-4 to TRBJ1-5, with TRBD1 matching 7 bases. The length of the CDR3 is 14 residues. V shed 4 bases and J 7 bases; nucleotides not matched to a gene: 7. The DNA for the CDR3 is TGTGCCAGCAGTTCCACAGGGGATAGGCAGCCCCAGCATTTT. Its translation is CASSSTGDRQPQHF.

V and J are TRBV29-1 and TRBJ2-1, with 8 positions matching TRBD1. Germline V lookup: CDR1 SQVTM, CDR2 ANQGSEA. J was trimmed by 7 bases and V by 7 bases; bases with no gene match: 9. The CDR3 runs 13 residues. The CDR3 nucleotides are TGCAGCGGAGGACAGGGTGTGAGGAATGAGCAGTTCTTC. Its translation: CSGGQGVRNEQFF.

The genes are TRBV14 and TRBJ2-7, with no clear D. Deletions cut 0 bases from V and 3 bases from J, with 24 bases between. Germline V CDR1 and CDR2: SGHDN, FVKESK. CDR3 length: 19 amino acids. CDR3 amino acids: CASSQDLAPLTGNRYEQYF. The CDR3 DNA reads TGTGCCAGCAGCCAAGATCTTGCCCCCCTGACTGGGAATCGCTACGAGCAGTACTTC.

The rearrangement uses TRBV29-1 and TRBJ2-5; D not certain. With the DNA end fitting TRBJ2-7 better, the J assignment may be wrong. The CDR3 consists of 15 residues. CDR1 and CDR2 (germline): SQVTM, ANQGSEA. This chain's CDR3 is CSVEDSVSRTYEQYF. The CDR3 DNA follows: TGCAGCGTTGAAGATTCAGTGAGTCGCACCTACGAGCAGTACTTC.

The rearrangement uses TRBV7-8 and TRBJ1-1; a possible D gene is TRBD1 (5 bases). Per the germline V gene, CDR1 is SGHVS and CDR2 is FQNEAQ. This CDR3 comprises 16 residues. Trimming stripped 3 bases from V and 5 bases from J, with 19 bases between. The CDR3 coding sequence is TGTGCCAGCAGCTTGGCCCGAGGGCCAGGGAAGACTGAAGCTTTCTTT. Its translation is CASSLARGPGKTEAFF.

The chain couples TRBV6-6 to TRBJ2-6; D is unclear. CDR1 MNHNY and CDR2 SVGAGI come from the germline V gene (reference sequence). The CDR3 extends over 17 amino acids. The V gene lost 2 bases and the J gene lost 1 base, with 12 bases spanning the gap. The CDR3 sequence: CASSYGVDTSGANVLTF. The CDR3 bases are TGTGCCAGCAGTTACGGGGTCGACACGTCTGGGGCCAACGTCCTGACTTTC.

The rearrangement uses TRBV4-1 and TRBJ2-7; unclear D gene. Germline CDR1 reads MGHRA; CDR2 reads YSYEKL. The CDR3 sequence is 14 residues long. V lost 4 bases and J 4 bases, leaving 14 bases between the germline ends. In DNA form, the CDR3 reads TGCGCCAGCAGCCGAGCTGAGGTGGGTTACGAGCAGTACTTC. Translated: CASSRAEVGYEQYF.

The gene calls are TRBV9 and TRBJ2-1; TRBD1 matches at 9 bases. V was clipped by 3 bases and J by 7 bases; unmatched bases: 11. The CDR3 is 16 residues long. The germline gives CDR1 SGDLS, CDR2 YYNGEE. The CDR3 region has the DNA TGTGCCAGCAGCGGCCGGGACAGGGTGCGGGGGAATGAGCAGTTCTTC. Its translation is CASSGRDRVRGNEQFF.

The chain employs TRBV20-1 and TRBJ2-1; the D is unclear. CDR1 is DFQATT, CDR2 SNEGSKA, per germline (reference sequence). Trimming left V 0 bases short and J 3 bases short, with 9 bases between. There are 14 residues in the CDR3. This chain's CDR3 is CSARDPRYYNEQFF. The CDR3, as DNA: TGCAGTGCTAGAGATCCCCGGTACTACAATGAGCAGTTCTTC.

The V call is TRBV30, the J call TRBJ2-1; 8 positions match TRBD2. This CDR3 contains 16 residues. V lost 2 bases and J lost 10; bases outside the gene matches: 16. CDR1 is GTSNPN and CDR2 is SVGIG in the germline V gene (reference sequence). The CDR3 reads CAWSPRWGGRSREQFF. The CDR3 nucleotides are TGTGCCTGGAGTCCTCGATGGGGCGGGAGGTCCAGGGAGCAGTTCTTC.

The chain is built from TRBV21-1 and TRBJ2-4; the listed D gene, TRBD1, was not tested against the DNA. TRBV21-1 is described as a pseudogene. The CDR3 loop spans 18 amino acids. The CDR3 reads CASSKVGGQGAVKNIQYF. The CDR3 coding sequence is TGTGCCAGCAGCAAAGTGGGGGGACAGGGGGCTGTCAAAAACATTCAGTACTTC.

The chain links TRBV2 to TRBJ2-1; D is perhaps TRBD1 (6 bases). The CDR3 is made up of 13 amino acids. Germline CDR1 and CDR2: SNHLY and FYNNEI. With 10 bases removed from V and 6 bases from J, the gap between germline ends came to 16 bases. The CDR3 nucleotides read TGTGCCACCTGTGGGCAGGGGCTCAATGAGCAGTTCTTC. Translated, it gives CATCGQGLNEQFF.

J is TRBJ2-3 and V is TRBV5-1; TRBD2 might be the D (5 bases). V was pared by 1 base and J by 3 bases, with 15 bases between. This CDR3 comprises 16 residues. Germline V gives CDR1 SGHRS, CDR2 YFSETQ. The CDR3 loop reads CASSLKGISATDTQYF. The CDR3 bases are TGCGCCAGCAGCTTGAAGGGTATTAGCGCAACAGATACGCAGTATTTT.

This chain uses TRBV14 with TRBJ2-1; 7 bases are a match to TRBD1. CDR1 is SGHDN, CDR2 FVKESK, per germline. This CDR3 is 15 amino acids long. V dropped 4 bases and J dropped 4; count of bases not matched to a gene: 7. CDR3 amino acids: CASSLRRTGYNEQFF. In nucleotides, the CDR3 is TGTGCCAGCAGCCTCCGCCGGACAGGATACAATGAGCAGTTCTTC.

This clonotype turned up a few times. The V call is TRBV28, the J call TRBJ2-5; a weak D match, TRBD2 (5 bases). The J call may be incorrect, as the DNA end agrees better with TRBJ2-7. The CDR3 has 12 amino acids. CDR1 is MDHEN and CDR2 is SYDVKM in the germline V gene. CDR3 coding DNA: TGTGCCAGCAGTTTTGGTGGGAGCGAGCAGTACTTC. It specifies CASSFGGSEQYF.

The chain links TRBV7-3 to TRBJ2-1, with D perhaps being TRBD1 or TRBD2 (6 bases each). V lost 5 bases, J lost 10 bases, and 15 bases lay in between. Germline V lookup: CDR1 SGHTA, CDR2 FQGTGA. The CDR3 totals 13 residues. The CDR3, as DNA: TGTGCCAGCAGCCCGGACGGGGGCATGGAGCAGTTCTTC. Protein: CASSPDGGMEQFF.

V is TRBV20-1 and J is TRBJ2-5; D call uncertain. The V and J ends lost 4 bases and 1 base respectively, with 7 bases between them. The CDR3 is 12 residues long. Germline CDR1 and CDR2: DFQATT and SNEGSKA (reference sequence). The DNA of the CDR3 is TGCAGTGCTATGCCGGCCCAAGAGACCCAGTACTTC. As protein: CSAMPAQETQYF.

The chain employs TRBV7-2 and TRBJ2-7; D not resolved. The CDR3 is 13 amino acids. The germline CDR1 and CDR2 sequences are SGHTA and FQGNSA. V was pared by 1 base and J by 3 bases, with 7 bases between. The CDR3: CASSLDWRYEQYF. CDR3 bases: TGTGCCAGCAGCTTAGACTGGCGCTACGAGCAGTACTTC. Full variable domain (remainder filled in from reference TRBV7-2 and TRBJ2-7): GAGVSQSPSNKVTEKGKDVELRCDPISGHTALYWYRQSLGQGLEFLIYFQGNSAPDKSGLPSDRFSAERTGGSVSTLTIQRTQQEDSAVYLCASSLDWRYEQYFGPGTRLTVT.

This chain links TRBV29-1 with TRBJ1-2; D might be TRBD1 (5 bases). Germline-derived CDR1 and CDR2 are SQVTM and ANQGSEA. The CDR3 is 11 amino acids. Trimming removed 6 bases from V and 6 bases from J, with 11 bases in between. CDR3 sequence (DNA): TGCAGCGTCTTCCAGGGCGATGGCTACACCTTC. It translates to CSVFQGDGYTF.